The 23 T cell receptor beta chains listed next were all sequenced from one sample in a study of cytomegalovirus exposure and HLA in healthy donors. The primer mix had 60 Vbeta and 13 Jbeta primers. The data were produced by immunoSEQ multiplex PCR, yet TCRdb's version contains in-frame clones alone and is incomplete. The sample yields 85,000 to 100,000 clones, roughly 70% seen once. The sample was PBMCs. The receptor source for this set is a man aged 50 to 59 in good health and CMV-seronegative.

V and J are TRBV5-6 and TRBJ2-3, with D perhaps matching TRBD1 (6 bases). The V end was cut by 3 bases, the J end by 3 bases, with 17 bases between. The CDR3 contains 16 residues. The germline V gene has CDR1 SGHDT and CDR2 YYEEEE. CDR3 nucleotide sequence: TGTGCCAGCAGCTCGGGCAGGGGAAGGTTGACAGATACGCAGTATTTT. Its translation is CASSSGRGRLTDTQYF.

CDR3 coding DNA: TGTGCCAGCAGCTTGGGGCAGGTTCATGCCTATGGCTACACCTTC. The encoded protein is CASSLGQVHAYGYTF. V and J are TRBV5-4 and TRBJ1-2; D gene uncertain. V lost 0 bases to trimming and J lost 4 bases, with 13 bases between them. The germline V gene has CDR1 SGHNT and CDR2 YYREEE (reference sequence). The CDR3 totals 15 residues.

This chain links TRBV6-5 with TRBJ2-5, with a tentative D call TRBD1 (6 bases). Germline assignment: CDR1 MNHEY and CDR2 SVGAGI. The CDR3 covers 14 residues. V was cut by 7 bases and J by 5 bases, with 17 bases left in between. The CDR3: CASMGLPGVETQYF. In DNA, the CDR3 is TGTGCCAGCATGGGCCTCCCAGGGGTTGAGACCCAGTACTTC.

The chain has TRBV5-4 and TRBJ1-4; 9 nucleotides match TRBD1. The V gene end was trimmed by 0 bases and the J gene end by 10 bases; junction bases not matched to a gene: 7. The CDR3 runs to 15 residues. The germline CDR1 and CDR2 sequences are SGHNT and YYREEE (reference sequence). Here the CDR3 reads CASSLGTGEGGKLFF. DNA for the CDR3: TGTGCCAGCAGCTTGGGGACAGGGGAAGGAGGAAAACTGTTTTTT.

The V gene is TRBV2, the J gene TRBJ1-4; 8 bases agree with TRBD1. From germline, CDR1 is SNHLY and CDR2 FYNNEI. V shed 6 bases and J 7 bases; nucleotides not matched to a gene: 4. The CDR3 spans 13 residues. CDR3 protein: CASRDRESEKLFF. CDR3 nucleotides: TGTGCCAGCAGGGACAGGGAAAGTGAAAAACTGTTTTTT.

This chain joins TRBV6-4 and TRBJ2-3, with TRBD1 matching 8 bases. V shed 2 bases, J shed 2 bases, and the junction held 15 bases outside the gene matches. Germline V gene sequence: CDR1 MRHNA, CDR2 SNTAGT. The CDR3 runs to 19 residues. The CDR3 DNA is TGTGCCAGCAGTGACCGCCCCCCGACAGGGGACGGGTTCACAGATACGCAGTATTTT. It yields the protein CASSDRPPTGDGFTDTQYF.

The CDR3 DNA reads as TGTGCCAGCAGTAGACGAGGGGAAGCTTTCTTT. Translation: CASSRRGEAFF. This chain connects TRBV6-5 to TRBJ1-1; no clear D. V lost 5 bases and J lost 8, with 9 bases in between. There are 11 residues in the CDR3. Germline V lookup: CDR1 MNHEY, CDR2 SVGAGI.

The chain recombines TRBV7-6 with TRBJ2-5; D call uncertain. V was shortened by 4 bases and J by 5 bases, with 11 bases between the two germline ends. This CDR3 is built from 13 residues. Germline values: CDR1 SGHVS, CDR2 FNYEAQ. This CDR3 reads CASSSFSRETQYF. DNA of the CDR3: TGTGCCAGCAGCTCTTTTTCTCGGGAGACCCAGTACTTC.

On this clone: A junction end diverges from the germline sequence, so it may reflect a read error. This sequence joins TRBV30 and TRBJ2-5; TRBD2 is a possible D gene (6 bases). Germline-derived CDR1 and CDR2 are GTSNPN and SVGIG (reference sequence). The CDR3 contains 13 residues. Written as DNA, the CDR3 is TGTGCCTGGAGTGTGGGCGAAGCGGGCCCATTCAACTTC. Its translation is CAWSVGEAGPFNF.

For the CDR3, the DNA is TGTGCCAGCAGCGTAGGGGGCGCCGGCTCCTACAATGAGCAGTTCTTC. It is translated as CASSVGGAGSYNEQFF. The rearrangement links TRBV5-4 to TRBJ2-1; TRBD1 matches at 7 bases. CDR3 length equals 16 residues. The ends lost 4 bases at V and 0 bases at J; junction bases unmatched: 7. Germline V gene lookup returns CDR1 SGHNT and CDR2 YYREEE (reference sequence).

V and J are TRBV10-1 and TRBJ1-4; D ambiguous. Germline values: CDR1 WNHNN, CDR2 SYGVQD (reference sequence). V was cut by 8 bases and J by 8 bases, with 15 bases left in between. The CDR3 spans 13 residues. CDR3 DNA sequence: TGCGCCAGCCTAGAGTTTGGAAGGGAAAAACTGTTTTTT. Translation: CASLEFGREKLFF.

The chain employs TRBV7-2 and TRBJ1-1; D might be TRBD1 (6 bases). Trimming left V 6 bases short and J 1 base short, with 12 bases between. The germline CDR1 and CDR2 sequences are SGHTA and FQGNSA. This CDR3 spans 14 amino acids. CDR3 sequence: CASRERTANTEAFF. The DNA of the CDR3 is TGTGCCAGCAGGGAAAGGACAGCGAACACTGAAGCTTTCTTT.

The gene calls are TRBV29-1 and TRBJ2-3; a weak D match, TRBD1 (6 bases). Trimming removed 6 bases from V and 3 bases from J, with 13 bases in between. Germline CDR1 SQVTM, CDR2 ANQGSEA. The CDR3 is 13 amino acids. The CDR3 loop reads CSVPLGGTDTQYF. The CDR3 region has the DNA TGCAGCGTCCCGCTAGGGGGTACAGATACGCAGTATTTT.

The CDR3 here is CASSFYTGGDQPQHF. CDR3 nucleotides: TGTGCCAGCAGCTTTTACACAGGGGGGGATCAGCCCCAGCATTTT. The genes are TRBV7-9 and TRBJ1-5; TRBD1 aligns across 8 bases. Trimming cost V 3 bases and J 5 bases; bases outside gene matches: 6. The CDR3 spans 15 residues. Germline-derived CDR1 and CDR2 are SEHNR and FQNEAQ (reference sequence).

This clone was seen only a few times. The rearrangement uses TRBV29-1 and TRBJ1-2; 8 bases map to TRBD1. Germline CDR1 is SQVTM and CDR2 is ANQGSEA. This CDR3 comprises 15 residues. V lost 1 base and J lost 11; bases outside the gene matches: 15. CDR3 sequence reads: CSVEAAGGPRGPYTF. CDR3 bases: TGCAGCGTTGAAGCCGCGGGGGGGCCCAGGGGGCCTTACACCTTC.

V and J are TRBV11-3 and TRBJ2-3; tentative D call: TRBD2 (5 bases). Germline V gene sequence: CDR1 SGHNT, CDR2 YENEEA. With 0 bases removed from V and 5 bases from J, the gap between germline ends came to 6 bases. The CDR3 runs 13 residues. DNA of the CDR3: TGTGCCAGCAGCTTAGAACGGGAAGATACGCAGTATTTT. As protein: CASSLEREDTQYF.

The V and J genes are TRBV7-3 and TRBJ2-2; 14 positions agree with TRBD2. Germline V lookup: CDR1 SGHTA, CDR2 FQGTGA. CDR3 length: 17 residues. V dropped 5 bases and J dropped 4; count of bases not matched to a gene: 6. This chain's CDR3 is CASSHGLAGGRTGELFF. The CDR3 DNA follows: TGTGCCAGCAGCCACGGACTAGCGGGAGGTCGCACCGGGGAGCTGTTTTTT.

J is TRBJ2-7 and V is TRBV10-3; 10 bases agree with TRBD1. CDR1 and CDR2 from the germline V gene are ENHRY and SYGVKD. The ends lost 6 bases at V and 3 bases at J; junction bases unmatched: 5. There are 14 residues in the CDR3. The CDR3 spells CAISPGTGVYEQYF. As DNA, the CDR3 is TGTGCCATCAGCCCCGGGACAGGGGTCTACGAGCAGTACTTC.

This clone came up once. CDR3 sequence (DNA): TGCGCCAGCAGCTCAAGACTAGCGATCGATGAGCAGTTCTTC. This codes for CASSSRLAIDEQFF. The chain is built from TRBV5-1 and TRBJ2-1, with 8 nucleotides matching TRBD2. V lost 3 bases to trimming and J lost 8 bases; unmatched junction nucleotides: 7. The CDR3 sequence is 14 residues long. CDR1 SGHRS and CDR2 YFSETQ come from the germline V gene.

The V and J genes are TRBV19 and TRBJ1-5, with TRBD1 as a possible D gene (6 bases). V was pared by 7 bases and J by 5 bases, with 12 bases between. The CDR3 contains 13 residues. CDR1 LNHDA and CDR2 SQIVND come from the germline V gene (reference sequence). CDR3 nucleotide sequence: TGTGCCAGTACCCCCCGACAGGATCAGCCCCAGCATTTT. Protein product: CASTPRQDQPQHF.

The V call is TRBV4-3, the J call TRBJ1-5; TRBD1 matches at 7 bases. J gave up 0 bases and V 0 bases, and 11 bases lay outside the gene matches. The germline V gene encodes CDR1 LGHNA and CDR2 YSLEER. This CDR3 comprises 19 residues. The CDR3, as DNA: TGCGCCAGCAGCCAAGACTATCAGACAGGGTTTTATAGCAATCAGCCCCAGCATTTT. It translates to CASSQDYQTGFYSNQPQHF.

The chain links TRBV28 to TRBJ2-3, with TRBD2 identical over 8 bases. The trim removed 6 bases at V and 4 bases at J, leaving 9 bases unmatched. This CDR3 is 15 amino acids long. Germline V lookup: CDR1 MDHEN, CDR2 SYDVKM. CDR3 DNA: TGTGCCAGCAGCCAGACCGGGGGGGCGGCAGATACGCAGTATTTT. The encoded protein is CASSQTGGAADTQYF. Variable domain in full (rest from reference TRBV28 and TRBJ2-3): DVKVTQSSRYLVKRTGEKVFLECVQDMDHENMFWYRQDPGLGLRLIYFSYDVKMKEKGDIPEGYSVSREKKERFSLILESASTNQTSMYLCASSQTGGAADTQYFGPGTRLTVL.

V and J are TRBV28 and TRBJ1-2, with 9 nucleotides matching TRBD1. Trimming at V came to 6 bases and at J to 4 bases, leaving 9 bases not matched to a gene. Germline V CDR1 and CDR2: MDHEN, SYDVKM. This CDR3 contains 15 residues. The chain's CDR3 is CASSETGGVPYGYTF. The CDR3 DNA reads TGTGCCAGCAGCGAAACAGGGGGCGTACCCTATGGCTACACCTTC.